This T cell receptor beta chain was retrieved from a study of beta chain features in type 1 diabetes. Study as a whole: Across every sample, some 110 million sorted cells were examined in total. Broader study findings: Patients with type 1 diabetes carried fewer insertions and had more deletions at their VDJ junctions. Small HLA sub-analyses could not settle whether HLA shapes TCRB rearrangement.

Concerning this clone: Its specificity is unknown.

Reverse transcription of all isolated RNA meant that expressed TCRB transcripts were sequenced. Using immunoSEQ multiplex PCR, the repertoire was profiled, and TCRdb retains in-frame clones only, with some absent. This table holds about 130,000 clones, around a tenth found once. The CDR3 covers 15 residues. Germline V gives CDR1 SGDLS, CDR2 YYNGEE. Deletions cut 0 bases from V and 8 bases from J, with 15 bases between. The source is a man younger than 35 in good health. The V gene is TRBV9, the J gene TRBJ2-1; D is perhaps TRBD2 (6 bases). Sequencing was carried out using central memory CD4+ T cells from blood. The CDR3 bases are TGTGCCAGCAGCGTAGCCTCCGAGGGAGGTCATGAGCAGTTCTTC. It is translated as CASSVASEGGHEQFF.